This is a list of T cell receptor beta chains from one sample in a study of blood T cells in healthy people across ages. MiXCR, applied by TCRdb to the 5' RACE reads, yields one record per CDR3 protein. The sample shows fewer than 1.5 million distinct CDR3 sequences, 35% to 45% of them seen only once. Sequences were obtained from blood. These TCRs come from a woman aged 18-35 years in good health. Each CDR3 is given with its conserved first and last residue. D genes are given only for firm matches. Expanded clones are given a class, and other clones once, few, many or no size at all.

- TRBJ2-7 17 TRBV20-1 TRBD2 TGCAGTGCTAGAGATACCGGGGGTCTAGCGGTTACCTACGAGCAGTACTTC CSARDTGGLAVTYEQYF
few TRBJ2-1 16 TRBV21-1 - TGTGCCACTCCGCCTCCGGGACTAGCGGGAGGGAATGAGCAGTTCTTC CATPPPGLAGGNEQFF
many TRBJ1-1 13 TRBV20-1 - TGCAGTGCTAGAAAACAGGGATACACTGAAGCTTTCTTT CSARKQGYTEAFF
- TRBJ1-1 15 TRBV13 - TGTGCCAGCAGCTTAGAGGCGAGACAGAAAACCGAAGCTTTCTTT CASSLEARQKTEAFF
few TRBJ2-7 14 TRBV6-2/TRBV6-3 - TGTGCCAGCGGGGCAGGGACGATCTCCTACGAGCAGTACTTC CASGAGTISYEQYF
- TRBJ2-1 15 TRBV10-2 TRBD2 TGCGCCAGCAGTGAAGGGACTAGCGGGAAGAATGAGCAGTTCTTC CASSEGTSGKNEQFF
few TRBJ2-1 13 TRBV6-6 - TGTGCCAGCAGTTACGGGACGGTCAATGAGCAGTTCTTC CASSYGTVNEQFF
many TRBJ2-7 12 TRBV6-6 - TGTGCCAGCAGTTCACTAGCCTACGAGCAGTACTTC CASSSLAYEQYF
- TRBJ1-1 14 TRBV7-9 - TGTGCCAGCAGCTTCTCGGCGACGAACACTGAAGCTTTCTTT CASSFSATNTEAFF
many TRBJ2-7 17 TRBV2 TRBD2 TGTGCCAGCAGTGAAATACCGGGACTAGCGAACTCCTACGAGCAGTACTTC CASSEIPGLANSYEQYF
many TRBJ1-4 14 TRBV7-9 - TGTGCCAGCAGCCTCGGAACGGGGGGTGAAAAACTGTTTTTT CASSLGTGGEKLFF
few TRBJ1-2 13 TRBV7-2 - TGTGCCAGCGGAGGCGGGTCCAATTATGGCTACACCTTC CASGGGSNYGYTF
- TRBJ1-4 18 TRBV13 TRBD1 TGTGCCAGCAGCCCTGGTTGGGGACAGGGGGGACCTAATGAAAAACTGTTTTTT CASSPGWGQGGPNEKLFF
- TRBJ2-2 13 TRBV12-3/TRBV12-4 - TGTGCCAGCAGTCCACTCGACTTGGGGGAGCTGTTTTTT CASSPLDLGELFF
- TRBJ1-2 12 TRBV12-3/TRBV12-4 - TGTGCCAGCAGCGCACGGCGGGGCGGCTACACCTTC CASSARRGGYTF
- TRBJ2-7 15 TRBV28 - TGTGCCAGCAGTTTGGGTACTGCTGGGGTGGACGAGCAGTACTTC CASSLGTAGVDEQYF
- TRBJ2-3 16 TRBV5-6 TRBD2 TGTGCCAGCAGCGCCCCGCTAGCGGGGGGGCCAGATACGCAGTATTTT CASSAPLAGGPDTQYF
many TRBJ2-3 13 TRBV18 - TGTGCCAGCAGCCCTGCGGGAACAGATACGCAGTATTTT CASSPAGTDTQYF
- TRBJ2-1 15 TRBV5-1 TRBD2 TGCGCCAGCAGCGTACTAGCGGGGGGTGTTGGTGAGCAGTTCTTC CASSVLAGGVGEQFF
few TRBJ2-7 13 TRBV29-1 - TGCAGCGGGGGTGAGGCCGGGTCCTACGAGCAGTACTTC CSGGEAGSYEQYF
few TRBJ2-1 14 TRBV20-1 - TGCAGTGCTAACCGGCTAGTAAACGGCAATGAGCAGTTCTTC CSANRLVNGNEQFF
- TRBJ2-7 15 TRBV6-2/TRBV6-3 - TGTGCCAGCAACCGCCAAGCGGGACAAGGGCACGAGCAGTACTTC CASNRQAGQGHEQYF
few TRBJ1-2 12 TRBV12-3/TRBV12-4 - TGTGCCAGCAGTTTAGGGGGGGCGGTATACACCTTC CASSLGGAVYTF
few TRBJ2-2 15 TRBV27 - TGTGCCAGCAGCATCGGAATTTCCGACACCGGGGAGCTGTTTTTT CASSIGISDTGELFF
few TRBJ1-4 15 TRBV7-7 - TGTGCCAGCAGCCCCGGGGCCGGGGCTCAGGAAAAACTGTTTTTT CASSPGAGAQEKLFF
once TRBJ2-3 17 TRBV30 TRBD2 TGTGCCTGGAGTTCCGAGCGGACTAGCGGGAGACCGGATACGCAGTATTTT CAWSSERTSGRPDTQYF
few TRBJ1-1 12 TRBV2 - TGTGCCAGCAGCCCGAGGGGTGATGAAGCTTTCTTT CASSPRGDEAFF
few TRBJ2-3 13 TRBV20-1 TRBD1 TGCAGTGGGACGACAGGGAGTACAGATACGCAGTATTTT CSGTTGSTDTQYF
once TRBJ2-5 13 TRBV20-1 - TGCAGTGCTCCGACGGTCCCCGGAGAGACCCAGTACTTC CSAPTVPGETQYF
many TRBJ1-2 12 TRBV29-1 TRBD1 TGCAGCGCTGGGACAGGGAACTATGGCTACACCTTC CSAGTGNYGYTF
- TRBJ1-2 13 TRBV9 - TGTGCCAGCAGCGACCCATCCTCGGCGGGCTACACCTTC CASSDPSSAGYTF
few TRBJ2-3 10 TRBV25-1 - TGTGCCACCTCCCTAGATACGCAGTATTTT CATSLDTQYF
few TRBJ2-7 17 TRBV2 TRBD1 TGTGCCAGCAGTGAAATTATCCGGGACAGGGGAGCCTACGAGCAGTACTTC CASSEIIRDRGAYEQYF
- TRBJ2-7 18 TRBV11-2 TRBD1 TGTGCCAGCAGCTCAATTCACAGGGGATCTAGTAGTTACAATGAGCAGTACTTC CASSSIHRGSSSYNEQYF
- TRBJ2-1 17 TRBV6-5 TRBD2 TGTGCCAGCAGTCGAGTCCCGGGACTAGCGGGAGTAAATGAGCAGTTCTTC CASSRVPGLAGVNEQFF
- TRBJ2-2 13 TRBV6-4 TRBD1 TGTGCCAGCAGGAGACAGGGCACCGGGGAGCTGTTTTTT CASRRQGTGELFF
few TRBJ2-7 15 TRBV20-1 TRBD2 TGCAGTGCTAGTTCTGCTAGCGGGAGCTCCTACGAGCAGTACTTC CSASSASGSSYEQYF
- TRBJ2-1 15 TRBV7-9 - TGTGCCAGCAGCCTTACAGACACTTCCTACAATGAGCAGTTCTTC CASSLTDTSYNEQFF
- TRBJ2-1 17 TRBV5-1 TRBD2 TGCGCCAGCAGCGGACGCGACAGGGCTAGCGGGAGTAATGAGCAGTTCTTC CASSGRDRASGSNEQFF
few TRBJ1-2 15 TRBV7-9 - TGTGCCAGCAGCCCCCACGGGGGGCTGGGGTATGGCTACACCTTC CASSPHGGLGYGYTF
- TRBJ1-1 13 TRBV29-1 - TGCAGCGCCCAACGTGGTCCGAACACTGAAGCTTTCTTT CSAQRGPNTEAFF
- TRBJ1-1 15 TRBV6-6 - TGTGCCAGCAGCGGAGGGGGGGAGGGGAACACTGAAGCTTTCTTT CASSGGGEGNTEAFF
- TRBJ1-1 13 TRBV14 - TGTGCCAGCAGCCAAGATCAGTGGGACGAAGCTTTCTTT CASSQDQWDEAFF
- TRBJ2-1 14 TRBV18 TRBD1 TGTGCCAGCTCCCCCTGGGACAGTGACAATGAGCAGTTCTTC CASSPWDSDNEQFF
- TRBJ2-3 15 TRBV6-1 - TGTGCCAGCAAGGCGGGTGGGGCGGGCACAGATACGCAGTATTTT CASKAGGAGTDTQYF
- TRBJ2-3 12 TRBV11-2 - TGTGCCAGCAGCGCAGGGCCTAGCACTCTGTATTTT CASSAGPSTLYF
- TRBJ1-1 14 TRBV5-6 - TGTGCCAGCAGCTTTATTCGTTCGAACACTGAAGCTTTCTTT CASSFIRSNTEAFF
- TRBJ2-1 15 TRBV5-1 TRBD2 TGCGCCAGCAGCTTGGGCGGTAGCGGGGGCCAAGTGGAGTTCTTC CASSLGGSGGQVEFF
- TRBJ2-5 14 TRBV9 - TGTGCCAGCACCAGGGACGGGGGCCAGGAGACCCAGTACTTC CASTRDGGQETQYF
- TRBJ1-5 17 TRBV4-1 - TGCGCCAGCAGCCAAGAAGGGGGAGGGGTGGCCAATCAGCCCCAGCATTTT CASSQEGGGVANQPQHF
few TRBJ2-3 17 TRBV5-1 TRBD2 TGCGCCAGCAGCTTGGAAAGCCGGAGCGGGACCTCGGATACGCAGTATTTT CASSLESRSGTSDTQYF
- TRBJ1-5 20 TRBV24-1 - TGTGCCACCAGTGATTTGGAGGACACCGCTGGGCTCTCGGGCAATCAGCCCCAGCATTTT CATSDLEDTAGLSGNQPQHF
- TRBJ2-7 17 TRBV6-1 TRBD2 TGTGCCAGCAGTGAAGAAATGGGACTAGCGGGAGCCTACGAGCAGTACTTC CASSEEMGLAGAYEQYF